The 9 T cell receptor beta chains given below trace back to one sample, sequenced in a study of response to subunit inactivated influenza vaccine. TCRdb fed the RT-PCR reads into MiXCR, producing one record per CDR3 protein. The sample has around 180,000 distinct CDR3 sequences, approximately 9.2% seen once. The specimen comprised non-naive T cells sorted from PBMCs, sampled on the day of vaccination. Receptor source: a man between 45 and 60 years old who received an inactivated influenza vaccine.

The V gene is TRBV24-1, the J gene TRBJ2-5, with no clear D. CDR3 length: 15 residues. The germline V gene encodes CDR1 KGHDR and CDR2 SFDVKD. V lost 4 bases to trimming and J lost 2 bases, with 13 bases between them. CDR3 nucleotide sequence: TGTGCCACCAGTGACCAACGACAACGGCAAGAGACCCAGTACTTC. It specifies CATSDQRQRQETQYF.

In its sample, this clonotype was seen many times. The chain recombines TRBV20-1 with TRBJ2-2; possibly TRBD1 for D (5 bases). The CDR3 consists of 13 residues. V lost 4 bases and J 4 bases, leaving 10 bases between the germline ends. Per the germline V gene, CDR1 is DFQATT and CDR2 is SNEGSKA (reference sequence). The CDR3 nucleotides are TGCAGTGCTACCATTGGGGCCACCGGGGAGCTGTTTTTT. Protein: CSATIGATGELFF.

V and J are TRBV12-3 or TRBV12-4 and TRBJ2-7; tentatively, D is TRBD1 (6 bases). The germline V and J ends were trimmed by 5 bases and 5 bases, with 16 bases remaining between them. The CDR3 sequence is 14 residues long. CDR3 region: CASSTRGGSNEQYF. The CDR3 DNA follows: TGTGCCAGCAGTACCCGAGGGGGTTCAAACGAGCAGTACTTC.

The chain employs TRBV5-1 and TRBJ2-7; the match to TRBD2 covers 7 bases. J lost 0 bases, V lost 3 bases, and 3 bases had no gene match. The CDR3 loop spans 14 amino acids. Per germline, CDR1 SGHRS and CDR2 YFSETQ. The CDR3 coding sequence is TGCGCCAGCAGCTATGGGGGGGACTCCTACGAGCAGTACTTC. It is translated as CASSYGGDSYEQYF.

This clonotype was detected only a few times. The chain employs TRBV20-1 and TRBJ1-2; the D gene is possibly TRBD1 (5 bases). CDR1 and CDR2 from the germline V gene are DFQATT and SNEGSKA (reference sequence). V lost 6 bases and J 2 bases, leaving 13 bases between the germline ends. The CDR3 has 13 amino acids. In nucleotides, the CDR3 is TGCAGTGCCCGGGACTCCGTAAACTATGGCTACACCTTC. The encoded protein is CSARDSVNYGYTF.

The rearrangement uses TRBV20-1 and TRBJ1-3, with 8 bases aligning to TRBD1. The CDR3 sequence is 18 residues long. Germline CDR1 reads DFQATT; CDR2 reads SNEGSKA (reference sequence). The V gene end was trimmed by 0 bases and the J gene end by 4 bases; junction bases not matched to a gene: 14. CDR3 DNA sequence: TGCAGTGCTAGAGATCGAAGGACAGGGTATTTATCAGGAAACACCATATATTTT. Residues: CSARDRRTGYLSGNTIYF.

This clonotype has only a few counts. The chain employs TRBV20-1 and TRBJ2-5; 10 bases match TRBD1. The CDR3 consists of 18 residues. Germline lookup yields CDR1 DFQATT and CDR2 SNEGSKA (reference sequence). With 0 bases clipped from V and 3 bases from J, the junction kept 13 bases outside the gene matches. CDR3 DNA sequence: TGCAGTGCTAGAGAGGACAGGGGGTTAACCCAGGGCAAAGAGACCCAGTACTTC. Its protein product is CSAREDRGLTQGKETQYF.

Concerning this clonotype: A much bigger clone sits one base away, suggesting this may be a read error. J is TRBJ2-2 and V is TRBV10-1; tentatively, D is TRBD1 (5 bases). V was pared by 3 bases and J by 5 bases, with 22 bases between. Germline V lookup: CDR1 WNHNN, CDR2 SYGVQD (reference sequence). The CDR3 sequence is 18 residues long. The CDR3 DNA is TGCGCCAGCAGTGAAACGGCAGGCTGGCTATCAGGGACCGGGGAGCTGTTTTTT. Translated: CASSETAGWLSGTGELFF.

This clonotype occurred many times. The CDR3 here is CASSPLAGAETQYF. In DNA form, the CDR3 reads TGTGCCAGCAGCCCATTAGCGGGAGCGGAGACCCAGTACTTC. The chain couples TRBV2 to TRBJ2-5; 9 nucleotides agree with TRBD2. V gave up 6 bases and J gave up 5 bases; unmatched junction bases: 7. The CDR3 has 14 amino acids. Germline V gene sequence: CDR1 SNHLY, CDR2 FYNNEI.